This is a list of T cell receptor beta chains from one sample in a study of metastatic and nonmetastatic thyroid tumors. TCRdb re-analyzed the PCR reads using MiXCR. The sample has tens of thousands of clones; approximately 18% are singletons. Sample: blood. The receptors were gathered from a male donor with papillary thyroid cancer or a benign thyroid nodule (not recorded which). Some clones in this sample may be carry-over from other donors' samples. Each CDR3 is given with its conserved first and last residue. The D gene is left open where the match is weak. Rows may omit the clone size; those that give it use once, few, many or a size class.

len,j_gene,d_gene,v_gene,abundance,CDR3aa,CDR3nt
16,TRBJ2-7,TRBD1,TRBV4-1,many,CASSSSPGQGSYEQYF,TGCGCCAGCAGCTCAAGCCCGGGACAGGGTTCCTACGAGCAGTACTTC
16,TRBJ2-3,TRBD2,TRBV6-5,many,CASSYGTSGGRDTQYF,TGTGCCAGCAGTTACGGGACTAGCGGGGGTCGAGATACGCAGTATTTT
14,TRBJ2-2,NA,TRBV10-1,many,CASSTPLGTGELFF,TGCGCCAGCAGCACACCCCTGGGCACCGGGGAGCTGTTTTTT
13,TRBJ1-2,NA,TRBV18,many,CASSRGDFYGYTF,TGTGCCAGCTCACGAGGGGACTTCTATGGCTACACCTTC
13,TRBJ2-7,NA,TRBV6-1,few,CAISAHQGYEQYF,TGTGCCATCAGTGCACACCAGGGTTACGAGCAGTACTTC
15,TRBJ2-5,TRBD1,TRBV20-1,many,CSARDGRGHQETQYF,TGCAGTGCTAGAGATGGCAGGGGGCACCAAGAGACCCAGTACTTC
15,TRBJ1-4,TRBD1,TRBV28,NA,CASSLEQGANEKLFF,TGTGCCAGCAGTTTGGAACAGGGGGCTAATGAAAAACTGTTTTTT
15,TRBJ2-1,TRBD2,TRBV6-4,many,CASSDEVAGVNEQFF,TGTGCCAGCAGTGATGAGGTAGCGGGGGTTAATGAGCAGTTCTTC
12,TRBJ1-1,TRBD1,TRBV2,many,CASSQTGVEAFF,TGTGCCAGCAGTCAGACAGGGGTTGAAGCTTTCTTT
16,TRBJ2-3,TRBD2,TRBV12-3/TRBV12-4,many,CASSWGTGAGEDTQYF,TGTGCCAGCAGTTGGGGAACGGGAGCGGGGGAGGATACGCAGTATTTT
15,TRBJ2-7,TRBD1,TRBV4-1,many,CASSQDSGGAYEQYF,TGCGCCAGCAGCCAAGATTCAGGGGGCGCATACGAGCAGTACTTC
11,TRBJ2-5,TRBD1,TRBV20-1,many,CSVAGGAAQYF,TGCAGTGTTGCAGGGGGAGCGGCCCAGTACTTC
15,TRBJ2-2,NA,TRBV6-1,few,CVSTDHGQNTGELFF,TGTGTCAGCACCGACCATGGACAGAACACCGGGGAGCTGTTTTTT
12,TRBJ1-5,TRBD1,TRBV7-8,many,CASSPHAGGAHF,TGTGCCAGCAGTCCGCATGCAGGGGGGGCACATTTT
13,TRBJ1-5,NA,TRBV5-1,NA,CASSLGFGQPQHF,TGCGCCAGCAGCTTGGGATTTGGTCAGCCCCAGCACTTT
14,TRBJ1-1,NA,TRBV20-1,many,CSALSIQANTEAFF,TGCAGTGCTCTATCCATCCAGGCGAACACTGAAGCTTTCTTT
15,TRBJ2-2,NA,TRBV11-2,many,CASSLGLPNTGELFF,TGTGCCAGCAGCTTAGGGTTGCCTAACACCGGGGAGCTGTTTTTT